The clone carrying this T cell receptor (beta chain) has only a few counts. This record comes from a study of blood T cell repertoires in COVID-19. Overall study context: The United States, Italy and Spain provided the acute and convalescent COVID-19 samples. From T cells, B-cell-depleted T cells, or PBMCs came the material, which was cDNA or gDNA.

Per the original methods: Estimation of nucleated cell counts relied on the amplification of reference gene primers. The protocol was immunoSEQ multiplex PCR, while the TCRdb copy is restricted to in-frame clones and leaves out a portion. V and J calls and clone size are as listed in that table; D and trimming were resolved from the DNA. This repertoire shows under 200,000 clones, 80% to 90% found once; its top ten account for about 8%. Germline trimming cut 7 bases from V and 7 bases from J; bases unmatched to any gene: 4. The CDR3 contains 14 residues. CDR1 and CDR2 from the germline V gene are SGDLS and YYNGEE.

The specimen was peripheral blood. This chain joins TRBV9 and TRBJ2-2; 13 bases map to TRBD2. The receptor's source is a man aged 35 to 55 who had recovered from COVID-19. The CDR3 protein is CASGLAGDFGELFF. The CDR3 nucleotides are TGTGCCAGCGGACTAGCGGGAGACTTCGGGGAGCTGTTTTTT.